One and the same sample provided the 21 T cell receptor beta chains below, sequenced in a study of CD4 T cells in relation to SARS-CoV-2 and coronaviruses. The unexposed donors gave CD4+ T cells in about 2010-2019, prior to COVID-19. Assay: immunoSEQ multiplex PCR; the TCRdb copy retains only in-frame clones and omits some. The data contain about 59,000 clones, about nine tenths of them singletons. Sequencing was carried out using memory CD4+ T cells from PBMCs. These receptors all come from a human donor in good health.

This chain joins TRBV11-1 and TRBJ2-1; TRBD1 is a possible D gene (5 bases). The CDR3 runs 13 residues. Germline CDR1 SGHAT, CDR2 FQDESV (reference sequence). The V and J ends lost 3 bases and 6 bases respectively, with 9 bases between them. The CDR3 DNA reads TGTGCCAGCAGCTTCGCAGGGATCAATGAGCAGTTCTTC. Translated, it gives CASSFAGINEQFF.

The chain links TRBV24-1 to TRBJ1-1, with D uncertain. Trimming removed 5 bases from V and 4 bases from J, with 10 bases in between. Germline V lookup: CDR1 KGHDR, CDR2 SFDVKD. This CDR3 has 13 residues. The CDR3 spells CATSGPVRTEAFF. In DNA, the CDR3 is TGTGCCACCAGTGGACCGGTCCGCACTGAAGCTTTCTTT.

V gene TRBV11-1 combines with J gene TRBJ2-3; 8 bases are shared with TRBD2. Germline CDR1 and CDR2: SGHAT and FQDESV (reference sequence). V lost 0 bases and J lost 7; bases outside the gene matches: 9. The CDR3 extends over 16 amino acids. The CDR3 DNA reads TGTGCCAGCAGCTTAGCGGAGAGGACTAGCCGATATACGCAGTATTTT. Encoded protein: CASSLAERTSRYTQYF. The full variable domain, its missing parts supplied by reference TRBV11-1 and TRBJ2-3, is EAEVAQSPRYKITEKSQAVAFWCDPISGHATLYWYRQILGQGPELLVQFQDESVVDDSQLPKDRFSAERLKGVDSTLKIQPAELGDSAMYLCASSLAERTSRYTQYFGPGTRLTVL.

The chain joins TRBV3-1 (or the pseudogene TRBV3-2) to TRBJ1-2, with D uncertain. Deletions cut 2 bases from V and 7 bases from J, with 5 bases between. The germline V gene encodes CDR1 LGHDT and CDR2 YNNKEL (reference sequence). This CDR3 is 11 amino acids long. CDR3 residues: CASSQKSGYTF. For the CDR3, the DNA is TGTGCCAGCAGCCAAAAGAGTGGCTACACCTTC.

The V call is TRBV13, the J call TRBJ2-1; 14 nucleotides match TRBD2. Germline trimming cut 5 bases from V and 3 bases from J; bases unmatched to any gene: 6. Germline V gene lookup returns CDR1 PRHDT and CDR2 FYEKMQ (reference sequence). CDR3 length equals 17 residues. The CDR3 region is CASSPGTSGSIYNEQFF. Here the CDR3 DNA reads TGTGCCAGCAGCCCCGGGACTAGCGGGAGCATCTACAATGAGCAGTTCTTC.

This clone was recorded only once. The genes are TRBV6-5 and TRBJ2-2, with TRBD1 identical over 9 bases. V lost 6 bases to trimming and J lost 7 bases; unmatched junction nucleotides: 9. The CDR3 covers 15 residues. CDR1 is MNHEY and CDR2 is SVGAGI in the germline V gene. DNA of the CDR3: TGTGCCAGCAGGTCAGGGGACAGGGCTGACGGGGAGCTGTTTTTT. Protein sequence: CASRSGDRADGELFF.

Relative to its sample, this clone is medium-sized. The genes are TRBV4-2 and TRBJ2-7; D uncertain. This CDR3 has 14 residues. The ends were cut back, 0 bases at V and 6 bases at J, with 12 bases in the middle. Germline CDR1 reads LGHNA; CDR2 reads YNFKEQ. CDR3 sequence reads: CASSQDRRNLEQYF. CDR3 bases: TGTGCCAGCAGCCAAGATAGGCGGAACCTCGAGCAGTACTTC.

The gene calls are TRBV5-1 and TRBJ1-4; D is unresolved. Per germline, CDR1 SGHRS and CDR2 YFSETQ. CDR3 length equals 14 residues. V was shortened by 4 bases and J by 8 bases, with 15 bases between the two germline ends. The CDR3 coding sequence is TGCGCCAGCAGCCCTCCCGGATATGGAGAAAAACTGTTTTTT. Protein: CASSPPGYGEKLFF.

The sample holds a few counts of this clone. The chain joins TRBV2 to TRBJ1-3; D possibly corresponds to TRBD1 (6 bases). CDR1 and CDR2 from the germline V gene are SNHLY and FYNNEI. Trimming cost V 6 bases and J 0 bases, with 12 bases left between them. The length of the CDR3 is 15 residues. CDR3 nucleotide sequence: TGTGCCAGCAGGGGGGGCATCTTCTCTGGAAACACCATATATTTT. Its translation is CASRGGIFSGNTIYF.

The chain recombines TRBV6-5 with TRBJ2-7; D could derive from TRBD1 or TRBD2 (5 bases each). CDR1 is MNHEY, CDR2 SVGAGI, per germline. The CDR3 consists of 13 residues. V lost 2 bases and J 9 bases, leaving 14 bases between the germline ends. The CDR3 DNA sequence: TGTGCCAGCAGTTACGAGGGGTCGTCCAGGCAGTACTTC. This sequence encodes CASSYEGSSRQYF.

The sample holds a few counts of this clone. The CDR3 DNA reads TGTGCCAGCAGATTCGAGTTGGGGGACAATCAGCCCCAGCATTTT. Its protein product is CASRFELGDNQPQHF. The chain carries TRBV28 and TRBJ1-5, with D perhaps matching TRBD1 (5 bases). This CDR3 spans 15 amino acids. V lost 6 bases and J lost 3, with 15 bases in between. Germline loops: CDR1 MDHEN, CDR2 SYDVKM.

The CDR3 is CASSSGRPYGYTF. For the CDR3, the DNA is TGTGCCAGCAGCTCGGGACGGCCCTATGGCTACACCTTC. This chain joins TRBV7-9 and TRBJ1-2; tentative D call: TRBD1 (5 bases). The germline V gene encodes CDR1 SEHNR and CDR2 FQNEAQ (reference sequence). V was pared by 4 bases and J by 4 bases, with 10 bases between. The CDR3 has 13 residues.

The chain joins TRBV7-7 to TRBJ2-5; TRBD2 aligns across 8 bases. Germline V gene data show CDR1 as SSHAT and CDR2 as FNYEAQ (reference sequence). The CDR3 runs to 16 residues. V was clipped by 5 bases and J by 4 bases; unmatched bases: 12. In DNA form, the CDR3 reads TGTGCCAGCAGCCCCGGTGGACTAGCTATAGGAGAGACCCAGTACTTC. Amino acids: CASSPGGLAIGETQYF. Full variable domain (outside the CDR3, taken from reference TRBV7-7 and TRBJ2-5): GAGVSQSPRYKVTKRGQDVTLRCDPISSHATLYWYQQALGQGPEFLTYFNYEAQPDKSGLPSDRFSAERPEGSISTLTIQRTEQRDSAMYRCASSPGGLAIGETQYFGPGTRLLVL.

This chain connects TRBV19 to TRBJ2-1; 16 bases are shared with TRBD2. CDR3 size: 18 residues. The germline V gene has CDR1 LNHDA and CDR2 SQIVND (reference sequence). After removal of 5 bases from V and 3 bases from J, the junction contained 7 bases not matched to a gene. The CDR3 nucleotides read TGTGCCAGTAGTTACCGGGGACTAGCGGGAGGGGACTACAATGAGCAGTTCTTC. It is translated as CASSYRGLAGGDYNEQFF.

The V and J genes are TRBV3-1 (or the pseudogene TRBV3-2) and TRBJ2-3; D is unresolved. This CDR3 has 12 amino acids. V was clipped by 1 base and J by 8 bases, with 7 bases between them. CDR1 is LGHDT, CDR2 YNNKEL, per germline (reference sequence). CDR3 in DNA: TGTGCCAGCAGCCAAGTTCTGGGTACGCAGTATTTT. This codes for CASSQVLGTQYF.

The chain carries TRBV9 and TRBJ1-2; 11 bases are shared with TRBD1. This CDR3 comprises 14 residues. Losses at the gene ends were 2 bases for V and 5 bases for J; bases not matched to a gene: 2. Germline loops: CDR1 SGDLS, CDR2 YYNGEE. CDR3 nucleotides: TGTGCCAGCAGCGTCGGACAGGGGGCGTATGGCTACACCTTC. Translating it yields CASSVGQGAYGYTF.

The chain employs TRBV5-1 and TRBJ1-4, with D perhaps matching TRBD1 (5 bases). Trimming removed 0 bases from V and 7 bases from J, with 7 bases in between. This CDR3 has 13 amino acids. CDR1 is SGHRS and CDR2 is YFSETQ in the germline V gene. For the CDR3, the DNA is TGCGCCAGCAGCTTGGCCGGGGGTGAAAAACTGTTTTTT. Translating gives CASSLAGGEKLFF.

The CDR3 spells CAWTVERTDTQYF. CDR3 coding DNA: TGTGCCTGGACGGTAGAGCGCACAGATACGCAGTATTTT. The rearrangement links TRBV30 to TRBJ2-3; no clear D. The CDR3 contains 13 residues. The V end was cut by 4 bases, the J end by 1 base, with 9 bases between. The germline V gene encodes CDR1 GTSNPN and CDR2 SVGIG (reference sequence).

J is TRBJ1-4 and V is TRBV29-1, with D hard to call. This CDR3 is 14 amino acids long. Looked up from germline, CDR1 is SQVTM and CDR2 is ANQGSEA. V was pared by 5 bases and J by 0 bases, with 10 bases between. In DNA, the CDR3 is TGCAGCGTTTCTGGGGTTACAACTAATGAAAAACTGTTTTTT. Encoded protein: CSVSGVTTNEKLFF.

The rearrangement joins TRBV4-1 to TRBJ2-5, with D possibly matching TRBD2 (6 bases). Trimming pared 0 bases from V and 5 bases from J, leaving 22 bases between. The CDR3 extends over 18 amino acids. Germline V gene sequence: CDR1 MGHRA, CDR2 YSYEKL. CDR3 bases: TGCGCCAGCAGCCAAGATCCGGACGCAGCGGGCACGTGGGAGACCCAGTACTTC. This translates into CASSQDPDAAGTWETQYF.

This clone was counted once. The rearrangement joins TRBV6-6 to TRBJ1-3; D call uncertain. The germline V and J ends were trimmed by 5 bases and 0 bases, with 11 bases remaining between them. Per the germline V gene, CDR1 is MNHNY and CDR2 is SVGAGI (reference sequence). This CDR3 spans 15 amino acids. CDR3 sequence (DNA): TGTGCCAGCAGTAGTACCACCCGCTCTGGAAACACCATATATTTT. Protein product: CASSSTTRSGNTIYF.